Listed below are T cell receptor beta chains from one sample, sequenced in a study of patients and donors after allogeneic stem cell transplantation. A single record per CDR3 protein comes from TCRdb applying MiXCR to the RT-PCR reads. The repertoire has about 160,000 distinct CDR3 sequences, about 24% of them found once; the top ten carry about 24%. The sequencing sample was made of blood, either unsorted or a sorted T cell fraction (not recorded which). These receptors were obtained from a human donor who was either an allogeneic HSCT recipient or a stem cell or donor lymphocyte infusion donor (not recorded which). It is not recorded whose cells these are; they may come from a transplant donor. Both conserved end residues are part of each CDR3. The D gene is left open where the match is weak. Where a row states a size, it is once, few, many or the class of an expanded clone; other rows omit it.

clone size	D gene	V gene	J gene	CDR3 protein	CDR3 DNA
few	TRBD2	TRBV4-3	TRBJ2-1	CASSQMTSDLNEQFF	TGCGCCAGCAGCCAAATGACTAGCGACCTAAATGAGCAGTTCTTC
NA	NA	TRBV12-3/TRBV12-4	TRBJ1-1	CASSWGGATEAFF	TGTGCCAGCAGTTGGGGGGGAGCCACTGAAGCTTTCTTT
NA	NA	TRBV30	TRBJ1-4	CAWSLGQEYEKLFF	TGTGCCTGGAGCCTCGGTCAAGAGTATGAAAAACTGTTTTTT
few	NA	TRBV12-3/TRBV12-4	TRBJ2-5	CASRPLAIQETQYF	TGTGCCAGCCGCCCTCTAGCGATCCAAGAGACCCAGTACTTC
NA	NA	TRBV5-5	TRBJ2-7	CASSLEAGVLDEQYF	TGTGCCAGCAGCTTGGAGGCAGGGGTTTTGGACGAGCAGTACTTC
NA	TRBD2	TRBV12-3/TRBV12-4	TRBJ2-1	CASTEPGLAGNEQFF	TGTGCCAGCACTGAACCGGGACTAGCGGGCAATGAGCAGTTCTTC
few	TRBD1	TRBV10-3	TRBJ1-1	CAISEPRRDSVPTSTEAFF	TGTGCCATCAGTGAGCCACGCCGGGACAGTGTTCCGACGTCCACTGAAGCTTTCTTT
NA	NA	TRBV6-6	TRBJ2-7	CASSYSSRVRDEQYF	TGTGCCAGCAGTTACTCGAGTAGGGTCAGAGACGAGCAGTACTTC
NA	TRBD1	TRBV12-3/TRBV12-4	TRBJ2-5	CASSLEGQVKETQYF	TGTGCCAGCAGTTTGGAGGGACAGGTCAAAGAGACCCAGTACTTC
few	NA	TRBV29-1	TRBJ1-2	CSVARVSYGYTF	TGCAGCGTTGCCAGGGTCTCCTATGGCTACACCTTC
NA	NA	TRBV5-5	TRBJ1-5	CASSLWADHSNQPQHF	TGTGCCAGCAGCTTGTGGGCAGATCATAGCAATCAGCCCCAGCATTTT
many	NA	TRBV7-2	TRBJ1-1	CASSLAQDTEAFF	TGTGCCAGCAGCTTAGCTCAAGACACTGAAGCTTTCTTT
few	TRBD2	TRBV20-1	TRBJ2-3	CSARDIGRAISSTDTQYF	TGCAGTGCTAGAGATATCGGGAGGGCCATCTCGAGCACAGATACGCAGTATTTT
NA	NA	TRBV5-1	TRBJ1-2	CASSLDRVGYGYTF	TGCGCCAGCAGCTTGGACAGGGTCGGCTATGGCTACACCTTC
NA	TRBD1	TRBV6-5	TRBJ2-5	CASSHRQGVKETQYF	TGTGCCAGCAGTCATAGACAGGGGGTGAAAGAGACCCAGTACTTC
NA	NA	TRBV12-3/TRBV12-4	TRBJ2-1	CASSPEAGYNEQFF	TGTGCCAGCAGCCCCGAGGCGGGGTACAATGAGCAGTTCTTC